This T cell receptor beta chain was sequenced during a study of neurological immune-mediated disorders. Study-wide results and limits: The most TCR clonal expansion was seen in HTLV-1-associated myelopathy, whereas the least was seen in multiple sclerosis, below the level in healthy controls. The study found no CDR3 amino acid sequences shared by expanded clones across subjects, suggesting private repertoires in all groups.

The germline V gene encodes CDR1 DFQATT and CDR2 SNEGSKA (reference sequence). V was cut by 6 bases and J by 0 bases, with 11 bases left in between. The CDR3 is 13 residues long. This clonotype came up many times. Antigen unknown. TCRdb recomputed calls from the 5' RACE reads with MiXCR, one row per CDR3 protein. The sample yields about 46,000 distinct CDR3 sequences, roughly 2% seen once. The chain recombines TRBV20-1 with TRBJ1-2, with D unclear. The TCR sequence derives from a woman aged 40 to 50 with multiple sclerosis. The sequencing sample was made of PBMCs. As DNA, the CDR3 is TGCAGTGCCCCCGGGAGGGCTAACTATGGCTACACCTTC. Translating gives CSAPGRANYGYTF.